This T cell receptor beta chain was identified during a study of blood T cell repertoires in COVID-19. This CDR3 has 15 amino acids. V was clipped by 6 bases and J by 0 bases, with 12 bases between them. Germline CDR1 and CDR2: MNHEY and SMNVEV (reference sequence). Source study methods: Reference gene primer amplification in the assay estimated nucleated cell counts. TCRdb keeps only in-frame clones here, not all; method: immunoSEQ multiplex PCR. V and J calls and clone size come straight from that table; D and trimming were deduced from the DNA. The table has roughly 250,000 clones, approximately 91% seen once.

Sequenced: peripheral blood. This TCR came from a woman aged 40 to 50 who had recovered from COVID-19. This sequence joins TRBV27 and TRBJ1-3, with a possible D match to TRBD1 (6 bases). The CDR3 region has the DNA TGTGCCAGCAGATACGGGACACACTCTGGAAACACCATATATTTT. Amino acids: CASRYGTHSGNTIYF.